Given below is one T cell receptor beta chain in context. This clonotype was counted at least ten times. What antigen it recognizes has not been identified. It has no much larger one-base neighbor in the sample; base qualities were not kept. This sample stems from a study of CD8+CD57+ T cells in acquired aplastic anemia (dated by TCRdb to between 2018 and 2020). Regarding the study in general: On average, sorted CD4+ and CD8+ cells yielded around 3.5 ug of extracted DNA, with a range of about 0.19 to 30 ug. A CD8+CD57+ expansion meant a frequency higher than the mean frequency seen in healthy subjects.

Profiling of TCR beta VDJ combinations and CDR3 sequences used genomic DNA as the template. TCR repertoire sequencing was run on an Illumina HiSeq 2000. As for the original processing: TRBV/TRBJ rearrangement plots, CDR3 size and DJ length profiles, and Simpson's diversity index were used to evaluate the repertoires. The immunodominant clone was defined as the most abundant DNA sequence in deep sequencing data. CDR3 amino acid sequences were screened for sharing across subjects and compared with published repertoires and the VDJdb database. TCRdb handled the public reads itself, with Q25 trimming in fastp and clone calling in MiXCR, and kept productive beta chains. Identical CDR3 proteins give one entry, which carries the most common genes and DNA. It is TCRdb's table, rather than the study itself, that gives the V and J calls and clone size. The sample has 160,000 or so distinct CDR3 sequences on record, about 45% of them singletons. The top ten constitute roughly 1.2% of the sample.

Patients chosen for sequencing had shown expansion of CD8+CD57+ cells by flow cytometry. Severe acquired aplastic anemia was diagnosed in all patients according to International Study of Aplastic Anemia and Agranulocytosis and Camitta criteria. At the time blood was sampled, none of the patients had received any therapy. In this study, sorted CD4+ and CD8+ T cells from the blood of healthy subjects and of severe aplastic anemia patients had their TCR repertoires deep-sequenced. Patients were enrolled under clinicaltrials.gov protocols 00001620, 01623167, 00001397, 00071045, 00081523 and 00961064 in the USA. Ficoll-Paque density gradient centrifugation was used to isolate peripheral blood mononuclear cells. CD4+ and CD8+ T cells were sorted by FACS or magnetic beads before DNA extraction. Relative to germline, V is missing 6 bases and J is missing 5 bases, with 3 bases of the junction outside any gene match. CDR1 and CDR2 (DFQATT, SNEGSKA) derive from the germline V gene (reference sequence). The CDR3 runs 12 residues from the cysteine to the phenylalanine. Only the CDR3 region is kept as DNA, spanning 36 bases read in frame from base 1.

Beyond this particular receptor, the publication reports: About 30 CD8+ CDR3 sequences were found to be shared between patients and controls, but these sequences appeared to be highly expressed in patients and within the immunodominant clones of the patients. CD8+ Simpson's diversity did not differ significantly between patients and healthy controls (P=0.060).

Recombination connected TRBV20-1 to TRBJ1-2; a stretch of 10 junction bases matches TRBD1. The source material was sorted CD4+, CD8+, or CD8+CD57+ T cells (not recorded which) from PBMCs. The sequence was collected from a human donor with aplastic anemia. The CDR3 reads as follows: CSARTGGYGYTF. DNA sequence: TGCAGTGCGCGGACAGGGGGGTATGGCTACACCTTC.